The 16 T cell receptor beta chains reported below all come from one sample, sequenced in a study of blood T cell repertoires in COVID-19. This table comes from immunoSEQ multiplex PCR, and its TCRdb copy is limited to in-frame clones, with some not included. Among roughly 260,000 clones listed, approximately 89% were seen once. Specimen: peripheral blood. These receptors were obtained from a man aged 35 to 55 who had recovered from COVID-19.

The rearrangement links TRBV3-1 (or the pseudogene TRBV3-2) to TRBJ2-5, with TRBD2 matching over 8 bases. Germline V gives CDR1 LGHDT, CDR2 YNNKEL (reference sequence). The V segment lost 2 bases and the J segment 2 bases; nucleotides outside the gene matches: 7. There are 16 residues in the CDR3. CDR3 residues: CASSQLGVAGQETQYF. DNA for the CDR3: TGTGCCAGCAGCCAACTTGGGGTAGCGGGGCAAGAGACCCAGTACTTC.

The chain recombines TRBV27 with TRBJ1-6; D might be TRBD1 (5 bases). Germline CDR1 is MNHEY and CDR2 is SMNVEV (reference sequence). V lost 0 bases, J lost 9 bases, and 12 bases lay in between. The CDR3 is made up of 15 amino acids. CDR3 nucleotide sequence: TGTGCCAGCAGTTTATCGTCGGGGGGTGTTTCACCCCTCCACTTT. Its translation: CASSLSSGGVSPLHF.

J is TRBJ2-7 and V is TRBV6-2 or TRBV6-3; 10 bases agree with TRBD2. The germline V gene encodes CDR1 MNHEY and CDR2 SVGEGT. This CDR3 is built from 16 residues. Trimming cost V 4 bases and J 5 bases; bases outside gene matches: 11. This chain's CDR3 is CASSSLQTSGKNEQYF. DNA of the CDR3: TGTGCCAGCAGTTCCCTTCAAACTAGCGGGAAGAACGAGCAGTACTTC.

V usage is TRBV2 and J usage is TRBJ2-3; weak D call: TRBD2 (5 bases). This CDR3 is built from 13 residues. Germline V lookup: CDR1 SNHLY, CDR2 FYNNEI. V dropped 6 bases and J dropped 2 bases, with 9 bases sitting between them. The CDR3 DNA reads as TGTGCCAGCAGGCTGGACTCCACAGATACGCAGTATTTT. Translated: CASRLDSTDTQYF.

A single count supports this clone. The same CDR3 arises from other DNA sequences in this sample as well. The chain recombines TRBV29-1 with TRBJ2-7, with 8 bases matching TRBD1. J was trimmed by 3 bases and V by 6 bases; bases with no gene match: 1. This CDR3 contains 11 residues. Germline values: CDR1 SQVTM, CDR2 ANQGSEA. CDR3 region: CSVDRGYEQYF. The CDR3 DNA follows: TGCAGCGTCGACAGGGGCTACGAGCAGTACTTC.

The chain carries TRBV2 and TRBJ1-4; 8 bases are a match to TRBD1. Germline CDR1 is SNHLY and CDR2 is FYNNEI. V lost 7 bases, J lost 7 bases, and 8 bases stayed unmatched. The CDR3 contains 14 residues. CDR3 sequence (DNA): TGTGCCAGCAATCTAGAACAGGGGGTTGAAAAACTGTTTTTT. Translation gives CASNLEQGVEKLFF.

The chain uses TRBV10-3 and TRBJ2-7, with 13 bases identical to TRBD2. V dropped 4 bases and J dropped 6; count of bases not matched to a gene: 6. The CDR3 is 15 residues long. The germline CDR1 and CDR2 sequences are ENHRY and SYGVKD. The CDR3 DNA is TGTGCCATCAGTGCCCAGGGACTAGCGGGAAGCGAGCAGTACTTC. Protein product: CAISAQGLAGSEQYF.

The chain links TRBV9 to TRBJ2-7; 8 bases fit TRBD2. This CDR3 has 15 amino acids. V dropped 4 bases and J dropped 5; count of bases not matched to a gene: 11. Germline-derived CDR1 and CDR2 are SGDLS and YYNGEE. The CDR3 sequence: CASSPFAGGGDEQYF. CDR3 DNA sequence: TGTGCCAGCAGCCCCTTTGCGGGGGGAGGGGACGAGCAGTACTTC.

On this clone: Other DNA sequences within the sample encode an identical CDR3. The chain recombines TRBV11-3 with TRBJ2-7; a possible D gene is TRBD1 (6 bases). Germline assignment: CDR1 SGHNT and CDR2 YENEEA. Trimming shortened V by 1 base and J by 5 bases, and 12 bases separated the two germline ends. This CDR3 comprises 14 residues. The CDR3 coding sequence is TGTGCCAGCAGCTTAGGGCAGGGGCGCGACGAGCAGTACTTC. Translated, it gives CASSLGQGRDEQYF.

J is TRBJ1-1 and V is TRBV30; the D is unclear. In germline, CDR1 is GTSNPN, CDR2 SVGIG (reference sequence). The CDR3 is 11 amino acids. CDR3 DNA sequence: TGTGCTTCTAGAGAGAACACTGAAGCTTTCTTT. As protein: CASRENTEAFF.

CDR3 in DNA: TGCAGCGTTGAGGTGCAGGGGCGGAACACTGAAGCTTTCTTT. Translating gives CSVEVQGRNTEAFF. V and J are TRBV29-1 and TRBJ1-1; weak D call: TRBD1 (6 bases). CDR1 and CDR2 (germline): SQVTM, ANQGSEA. The length of the CDR3 is 14 residues. The V and J ends lost 3 bases and 1 base respectively, with 12 bases between them. Complete variable domain (other parts from reference TRBV29-1 and TRBJ1-1): SAVISQKPSRDICQRGTSLTIQCQVDSQVTMMFWYRQQPGQSLTLIATANQGSEATYESGFVIDKFPISRPNLTFSTLTVSNMSPEDSSIYLCSVEVQGRNTEAFFGQGTRLTVV.

V and J are TRBV7-2 and TRBJ2-2; 12 bases line up with TRBD2. The junction had 12 bases not matched to a gene; V was cut back by 4 bases and J by 6 bases. The CDR3 extends over 18 amino acids. Germline V gives CDR1 SGHTA, CDR2 FQGNSA. The CDR3 bases are TGTGCCAGCAGCTCCCTCCTCCTAGCGGGAGGGCCCTCCGGGGAGCTGTTTTTT. Its translation is CASSSLLLAGGPSGELFF.

V and J are TRBV7-9 and TRBJ2-1, with 9 bases aligning to TRBD2. V trimming: 5 bases; J trimming: 8 bases; junction bases outside the gene matches: 10. The germline gives CDR1 SEHNR, CDR2 FQNEAQ (reference sequence). The CDR3 is made up of 15 amino acids. The CDR3 DNA reads TGTGCCAGCAGCGACCCAGCGGGGGGACCGTATGAGCAGTTCTTC. Translation gives CASSDPAGGPYEQFF.

V and J are TRBV28 and TRBJ2-7; D perhaps matches TRBD1 (6 bases). CDR3 length: 15 residues. Germline V lookup: CDR1 MDHEN, CDR2 SYDVKM. Trimming removed 6 bases from V and 4 bases from J, with 19 bases in between. The CDR3 loop reads CASSGPGQGLYEQYF. The CDR3 region has the DNA TGTGCCAGCAGCGGCCCCGGGCAGGGGTTGTACGAGCAGTACTTC.

V gene TRBV7-3 combines with J gene TRBJ1-1, with D possibly being TRBD1 (6 bases). Trimming removed 4 bases from V and 2 bases from J, with 11 bases in between. The CDR3 length is 14 residues. Germline V lookup: CDR1 SGHTA, CDR2 FQGTGA. The CDR3 loop reads CASSSGTPNTEAFF. The DNA for the CDR3 is TGTGCCAGCAGCTCCGGGACACCCAACACTGAAGCTTTCTTT.

V and J are TRBV6-2 or TRBV6-3 and TRBJ1-1, with D perhaps TRBD1 (6 bases). CDR3 length equals 12 residues. The V gene lost 5 bases and the J gene lost 11 bases, with 15 bases spanning the gap. Germline assignment: CDR1 MNHEY and CDR2 SVGEGT. Written as DNA, the CDR3 is TGTGCCAGCAGTCGGGATTCCACAGGGGCTTTCTTT. Residues: CASSRDSTGAFF.